This T cell receptor beta chain was identified in a study of OX40 agonist ivuxolimab in advanced cancers. Study conclusions and caveats: Doses of 0.1 to 3.0 mg/kg were accompanied by clonal expansion of CD4+ and CD8+ blood T cells by week 6. In CD8+ T cells, expanded clones were on average more numerous than in CD4+.

This CDR3 has 16 amino acids. CDR1 is LGHNA, CDR2 YSLEER, per germline. Trimming took 4 bases from V and 5 from J; bases not matched to a gene: 11. Some clones are missing from TCRdb's copy, which holds only in-frame ones; the method was immunoSEQ multiplex PCR. The data hold about 46,000 clones, with approximately 91% observed a single time. About this clone: As yet, its antigen is unknown.

The TCR originated in an adult with an advanced solid tumor such as melanoma, head and neck, liver or kidney cancer. The chain carries TRBV4-3 and TRBJ2-3, with 8 bases identical to TRBD2. Sequencing used CD4+ or CD8+ T cells sorted from blood, obtained in a trial of the OX40 agonist ivuxolimab. CDR3 in amino acids: CASSLDGGAVIDTQYF. CDR3 DNA sequence: TGCGCCAGCAGCCTAGACGGGGGGGCAGTGATAGATACGCAGTATTTT.